This T cell receptor (beta chain) was profiled in a study of CD8 T cells in Susac syndrome. Background on the study: At blood draw, Susac syndrome patients were therapy-naive, on corticosteroids, or on intravenous immunoglobulin alone. Whole-study findings and limits: The study's TCR sequencing and HLA analysis covered a relatively small number of individuals, and the study acknowledged this.

As concerns this clonotype: No antigen is known for it.

CDR3 length: 15 residues. Germline V CDR1 and CDR2: SGDLS, YYNGEE. V was cut by 0 bases and J by 6 bases, with 13 bases left in between. A quantity of roughly 0.5 to 1 ug RNA underwent reverse transcription using random hexamers. Across 54 Vbeta and 13 Jbeta, TCR beta CDR3 was amplified with immunoSEQ multiplex PCR. One entry per CDR3 protein results from TCRdb running MiXCR on the immunoSEQ multiplex PCR reads. The sample contains roughly 150,000 distinct CDR3 sequences, 95% of which appear only once. Diagnostic criteria for definite or probable disease, in their recently defined form, were met by the patients with Susac syndrome.

Input material: CD8+ T cells from PBMCs. The sequence came from a human donor with Susac syndrome. V usage is TRBV9 and J usage is TRBJ1-5; D is unclear. The CDR3 here is CASSVDEGLGQPQHF. The CDR3 coding sequence is TGTGCCAGCAGCGTAGATGAAGGGCTGGGTCAGCCCCAGCATTTT.